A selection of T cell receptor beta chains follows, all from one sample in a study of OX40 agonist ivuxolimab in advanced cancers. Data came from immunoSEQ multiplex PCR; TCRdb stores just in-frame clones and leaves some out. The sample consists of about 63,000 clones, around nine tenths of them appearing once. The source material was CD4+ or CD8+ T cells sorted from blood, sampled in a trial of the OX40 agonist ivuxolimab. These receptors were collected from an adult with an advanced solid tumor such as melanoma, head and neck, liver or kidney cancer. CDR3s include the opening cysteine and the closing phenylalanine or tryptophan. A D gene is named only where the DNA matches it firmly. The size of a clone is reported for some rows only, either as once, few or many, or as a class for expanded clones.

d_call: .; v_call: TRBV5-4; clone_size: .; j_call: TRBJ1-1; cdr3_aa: CASSLQVPYTEAFF; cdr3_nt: TGTGCCAGCAGCTTACAGGTTCCTTACACTGAAGCTTTCTTT
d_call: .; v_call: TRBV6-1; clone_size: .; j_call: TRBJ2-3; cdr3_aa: CASTNLGGTQYF; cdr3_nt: TGTGCCAGCACCAACCTCGGGGGTACGCAGTATTTT
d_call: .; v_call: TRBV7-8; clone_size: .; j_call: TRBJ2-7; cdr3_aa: CASSLGVRSYEQYF; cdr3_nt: TGTGCCAGCAGCTTAGGGGTTAGGTCCTACGAGCAGTACTTC
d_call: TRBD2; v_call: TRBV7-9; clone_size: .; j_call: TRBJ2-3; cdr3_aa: CASRLAGVADTQYF; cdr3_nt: TGTGCCAGTAGACTAGCGGGAGTCGCAGATACGCAGTATTTT
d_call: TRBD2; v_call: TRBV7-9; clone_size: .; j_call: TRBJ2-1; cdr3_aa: CASSLGRRAGGDEQFF; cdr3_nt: TGTGCCAGCAGCTTAGGACGTAGGGCGGGAGGGGATGAGCAGTTCTTC
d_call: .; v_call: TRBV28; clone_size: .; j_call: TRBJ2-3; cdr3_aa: CASSLLTDTQYF; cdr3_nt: TGTGCCAGCAGTCTCCTCACAGATACGCAGTATTTT
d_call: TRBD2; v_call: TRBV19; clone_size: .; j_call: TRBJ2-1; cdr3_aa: CASRETSERGNEQFF; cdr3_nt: TGTGCCAGTAGGGAGACTAGCGAGAGGGGAAATGAGCAGTTCTTC
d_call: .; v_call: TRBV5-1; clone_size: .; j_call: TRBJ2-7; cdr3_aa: CASSFRGAYYEQYF; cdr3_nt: TGCGCCAGCAGCTTTCGAGGGGCATACTACGAGCAGTACTTC
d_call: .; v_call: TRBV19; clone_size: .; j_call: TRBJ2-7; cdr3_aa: CASSISGPAMGEQYF; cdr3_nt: TGTGCCAGTAGTATCTCCGGGCCCGCGATGGGCGAGCAGTACTTC
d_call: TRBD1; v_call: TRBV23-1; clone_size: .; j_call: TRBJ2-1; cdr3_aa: CASSSRGPPELSSYNEQFF; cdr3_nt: TGCGCCAGCAGTAGCAGGGGGCCTCCCGAATTAAGCTCCTACAATGAGCAGTTCTTC
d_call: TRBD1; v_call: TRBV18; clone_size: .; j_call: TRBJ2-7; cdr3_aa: CASSPLSRTGNYYEQYF; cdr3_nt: TGTGCCAGCTCACCACTATCTCGGACAGGTAACTACTACGAGCAGTACTTC
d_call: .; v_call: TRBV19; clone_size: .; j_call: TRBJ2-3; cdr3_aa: CASSILEGSGDTQYF; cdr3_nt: TGTGCCAGTAGTATTCTTGAGGGATCAGGAGATACGCAGTATTTT
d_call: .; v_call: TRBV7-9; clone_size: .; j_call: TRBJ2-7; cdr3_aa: CASSAQGGPYEQYF; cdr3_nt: TGTGCCAGCAGCGCGCAGGGGGGACCCTACGAGCAGTACTTC
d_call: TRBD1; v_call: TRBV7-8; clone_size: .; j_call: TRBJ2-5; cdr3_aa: CASSLGGTGLETQYF; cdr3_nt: TGTGCCAGCAGCTTAGGGGGGACAGGGCTAGAGACCCAGTACTTC
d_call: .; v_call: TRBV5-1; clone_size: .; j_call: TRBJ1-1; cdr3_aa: CASSTDTENTEAFF; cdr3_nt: TGCGCCAGCAGCACCGATACCGAGAACACTGAAGCTTTCTTT
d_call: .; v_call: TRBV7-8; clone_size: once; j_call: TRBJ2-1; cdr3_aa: CASTPRVFPDEQFF; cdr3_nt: TGTGCCAGCACCCCTCGAGTTTTTCCCGATGAGCAGTTCTTC
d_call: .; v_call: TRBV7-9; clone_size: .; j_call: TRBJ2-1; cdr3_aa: CASSPTFLYNEQFF; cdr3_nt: TGTGCCAGCAGCCCTACATTCCTCTACAATGAGCAGTTCTTC
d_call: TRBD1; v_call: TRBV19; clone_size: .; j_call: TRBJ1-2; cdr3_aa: CASSPRDRVLGGYTF; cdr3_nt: TGTGCCAGTAGTCCCCGGGACAGGGTATTAGGCGGCTACACCTTC
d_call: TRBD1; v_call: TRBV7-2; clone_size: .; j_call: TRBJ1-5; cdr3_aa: CASSFGQGGQPQHF; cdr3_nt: TGTGCCAGCAGCTTCGGACAGGGAGGTCAGCCCCAGCATTTT
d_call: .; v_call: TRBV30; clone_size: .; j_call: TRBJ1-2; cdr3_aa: CAWSVRQTYGYTF; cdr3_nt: TGTGCCTGGAGTGTACGACAGACCTATGGCTACACCTTC
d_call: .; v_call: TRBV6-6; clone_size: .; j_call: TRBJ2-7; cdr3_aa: CASSRLGDEQYF; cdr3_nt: TGTGCCAGCAGTCGGCTAGGGGACGAGCAGTACTTC
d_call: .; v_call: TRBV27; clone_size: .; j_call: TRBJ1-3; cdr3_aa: CASSFREGNTIYF; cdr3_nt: TGTGCCAGCAGTTTTAGGGAAGGAAACACCATATATTTT
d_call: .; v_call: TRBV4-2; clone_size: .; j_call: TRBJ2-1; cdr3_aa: CASSHPGKVDEQFF; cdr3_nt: TGTGCCAGCAGCCATCCAGGGAAGGTGGATGAGCAGTTCTTC
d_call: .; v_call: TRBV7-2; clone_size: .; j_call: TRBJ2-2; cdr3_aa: CASSLGRTGELFF; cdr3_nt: TGTGCCAGCAGCTTAGGAAGGACCGGGGAGCTGTTTTTT
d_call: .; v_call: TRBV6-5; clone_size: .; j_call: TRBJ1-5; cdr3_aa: CASSSDRKNQPQHF; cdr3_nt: TGTGCCAGCAGTAGCGACAGGAAGAATCAGCCCCAGCATTTT
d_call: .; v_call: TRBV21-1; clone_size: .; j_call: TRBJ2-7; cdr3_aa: CASSKVGPTPITAPEQYF; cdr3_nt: TGTGCCAGCAGCAAAGTTGGACCTACACCCATCACAGCTCCGGAGCAGTACTTC
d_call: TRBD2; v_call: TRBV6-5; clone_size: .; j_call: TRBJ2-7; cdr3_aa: CASSPRIAGSYEQYF; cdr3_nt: TGTGCCAGCAGTCCCCGCATAGCGGGCTCCTACGAGCAGTACTTC
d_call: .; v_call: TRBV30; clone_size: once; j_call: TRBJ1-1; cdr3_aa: CAWSVRIGREAFF; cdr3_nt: TGTGCCTGGAGTGTTAGGATAGGTCGTGAAGCTTTCTTT
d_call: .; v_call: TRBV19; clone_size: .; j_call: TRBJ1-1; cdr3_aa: CASTVDSGGTEAFF; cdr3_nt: TGTGCCAGTACCGTTGACAGTGGGGGGACTGAAGCTTTCTTT
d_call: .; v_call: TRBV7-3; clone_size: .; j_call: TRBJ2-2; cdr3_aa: CASSAANTGELFF; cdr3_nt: TGTGCCAGCAGCGCAGCGAACACCGGGGAGCTGTTTTTT
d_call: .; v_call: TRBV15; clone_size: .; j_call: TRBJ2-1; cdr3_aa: CATSRGVSRSYNEQFF; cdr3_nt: TGTGCCACCAGCAGAGGGGTCTCCCGCTCCTACAATGAGCAGTTCTTC
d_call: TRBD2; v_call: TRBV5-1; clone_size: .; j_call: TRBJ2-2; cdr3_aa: CASSLVLADTGELFF; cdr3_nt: TGCGCCAGCAGCTTGGTGCTAGCGGACACCGGGGAGCTGTTTTTT
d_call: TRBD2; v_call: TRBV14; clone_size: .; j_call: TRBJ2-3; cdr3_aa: CASSQGAFLAGGSDTQYF; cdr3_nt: TGTGCCAGCAGCCAAGGAGCCTTTCTAGCGGGAGGCTCAGATACGCAGTATTTT
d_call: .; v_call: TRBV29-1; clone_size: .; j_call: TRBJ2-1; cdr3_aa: CSAHMGEQFF; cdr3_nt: TGCAGCGCCCACATGGGTGAGCAGTTCTTC
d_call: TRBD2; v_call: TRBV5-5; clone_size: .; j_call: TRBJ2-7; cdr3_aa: CASTILAGSYEQYF; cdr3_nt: TGTGCCAGCACTATTCTAGCGGGATCCTACGAGCAGTACTTC
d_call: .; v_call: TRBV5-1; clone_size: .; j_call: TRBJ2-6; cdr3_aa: CASSVSGPGANVLTF; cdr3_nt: TGCGCCAGCAGCGTTAGCGGCCCTGGGGCCAACGTCCTGACTTTC
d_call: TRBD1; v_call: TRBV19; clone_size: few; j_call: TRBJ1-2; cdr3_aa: CASSITGGPGYTF; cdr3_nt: TGTGCCAGTAGTATCACAGGGGGTCCTGGCTACACCTTC
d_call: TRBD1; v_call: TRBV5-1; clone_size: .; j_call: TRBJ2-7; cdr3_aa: CASSLAGTGHYEQYF; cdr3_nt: TGCGCCAGCAGCTTGGCCGGGACAGGGCACTACGAGCAGTACTTC
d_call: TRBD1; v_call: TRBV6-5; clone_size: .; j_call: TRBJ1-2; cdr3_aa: CASSPGQGPNYGYTF; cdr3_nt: TGTGCCAGCAGTCCGGGACAGGGACCTAACTATGGCTACACCTTC
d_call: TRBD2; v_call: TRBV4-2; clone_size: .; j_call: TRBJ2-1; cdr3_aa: CASSQGVSGTYNEQFF; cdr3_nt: TGTGCCAGCAGCCAAGGAGTTAGCGGGACCTACAATGAGCAGTTCTTC
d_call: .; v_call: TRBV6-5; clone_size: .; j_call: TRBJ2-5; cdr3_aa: CASRTGRETQYF; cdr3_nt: TGTGCCAGCAGGACGGGGAGAGAGACCCAGTACTTC
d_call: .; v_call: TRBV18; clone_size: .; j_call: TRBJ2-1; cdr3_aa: CASSPLGGAYREQFF; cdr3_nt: TGTGCCAGCTCACCACTTGGTGGGGCATACCGTGAGCAGTTCTTC
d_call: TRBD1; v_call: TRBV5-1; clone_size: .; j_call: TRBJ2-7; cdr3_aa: CASSWGQTYEQYF; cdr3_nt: TGCGCCAGCAGCTGGGGACAGACCTACGAGCAGTACTTC
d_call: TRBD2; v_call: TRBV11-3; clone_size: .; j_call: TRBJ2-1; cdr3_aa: CASSPGIAGINEQFF; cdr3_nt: TGTGCCAGCAGCCCCGGGATAGCGGGGATCAATGAGCAGTTCTTC
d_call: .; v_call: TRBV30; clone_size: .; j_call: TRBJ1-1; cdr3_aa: CAWSVLGFTNTEAFF; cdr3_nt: TGTGCCTGGAGTGTATTGGGGTTTACGAACACTGAAGCTTTCTTT
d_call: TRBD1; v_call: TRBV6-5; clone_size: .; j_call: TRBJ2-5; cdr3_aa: CASSYSWQGAETQYF; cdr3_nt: TGTGCCAGCAGTTACTCCTGGCAGGGGGCAGAGACCCAGTACTTC
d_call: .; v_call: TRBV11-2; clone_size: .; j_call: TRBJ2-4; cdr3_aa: CASSLAGLGGGIQYF; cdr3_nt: TGTGCCAGCAGCTTAGCCGGGTTGGGTGGCGGCATTCAGTACTTC
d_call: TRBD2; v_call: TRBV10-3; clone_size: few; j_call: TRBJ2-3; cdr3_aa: CAISETAGNTDTQYF; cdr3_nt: TGTGCCATCAGTGAGACAGCGGGAAACACAGATACGCAGTATTTT
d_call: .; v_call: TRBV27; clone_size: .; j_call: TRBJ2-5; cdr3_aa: CASSLDRIGETQYF; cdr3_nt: TGTGCCAGCAGTTTAGACCGAATCGGAGAGACCCAGTACTTC
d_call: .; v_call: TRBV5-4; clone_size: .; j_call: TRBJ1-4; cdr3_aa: CASSFRGLEKLFF; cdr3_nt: TGTGCCAGCAGCTTCCGGGGGCTTGAAAAACTGTTTTTT
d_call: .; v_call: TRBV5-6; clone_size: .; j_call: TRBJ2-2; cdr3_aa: CASSLIRGNTGELFF; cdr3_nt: TGTGCCAGCAGCTTGATTCGTGGGAACACCGGGGAGCTGTTTTTT
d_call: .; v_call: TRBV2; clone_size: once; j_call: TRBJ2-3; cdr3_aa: CASASADTQYF; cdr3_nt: TGTGCCAGCGCTAGTGCAGATACGCAGTATTTT
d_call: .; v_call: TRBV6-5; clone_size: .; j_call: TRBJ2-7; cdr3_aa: CASSFGGAGHYEQYF; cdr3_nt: TGTGCCAGCAGTTTTGGGGGGGCAGGGCACTACGAGCAGTACTTC
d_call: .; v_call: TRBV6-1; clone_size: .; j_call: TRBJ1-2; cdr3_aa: CASSEALGYGYTF; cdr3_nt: TGTGCCAGCAGTGAAGCGCTAGGCTATGGCTACACCTTC